This T cell receptor (beta chain) originates from a study of T cell responses to AZD1222 COVID-19 vaccine. Regarding the study as a whole: Samples come after the peak T cell response, not at day 14. Compared with day 0, the breadth and depth of the Spike-specific TCR repertoire rose significantly after two doses of AZD1222.

Germline loops: CDR1 LNHNV, CDR2 YYDKDF (reference sequence). This CDR3 has 16 amino acids. Trimming took 0 bases from V and 7 from J, leaving 15 bases between them. Using immunoSEQ multiplex PCR, the repertoire was profiled, and TCRdb retains in-frame clones only, with some absent. The sample contains some 200,000 clones, 75% to 90% of which appear only once. This clone was detected once. Its specificity is not known. The rearrangement joins TRBV15 to TRBJ1-4; TRBD1 is a possible D gene (5 bases). This TCR came from an adult in good health. The specimen comprised peripheral blood, sampled on day 0 of AZD1222 vaccination. For the CDR3, the DNA is TGTGCCACCAGCAGAGATTACGGGGGAAGAGGTGAAAAACTGTTTTTT. The encoded protein is CATSRDYGGRGEKLFF.